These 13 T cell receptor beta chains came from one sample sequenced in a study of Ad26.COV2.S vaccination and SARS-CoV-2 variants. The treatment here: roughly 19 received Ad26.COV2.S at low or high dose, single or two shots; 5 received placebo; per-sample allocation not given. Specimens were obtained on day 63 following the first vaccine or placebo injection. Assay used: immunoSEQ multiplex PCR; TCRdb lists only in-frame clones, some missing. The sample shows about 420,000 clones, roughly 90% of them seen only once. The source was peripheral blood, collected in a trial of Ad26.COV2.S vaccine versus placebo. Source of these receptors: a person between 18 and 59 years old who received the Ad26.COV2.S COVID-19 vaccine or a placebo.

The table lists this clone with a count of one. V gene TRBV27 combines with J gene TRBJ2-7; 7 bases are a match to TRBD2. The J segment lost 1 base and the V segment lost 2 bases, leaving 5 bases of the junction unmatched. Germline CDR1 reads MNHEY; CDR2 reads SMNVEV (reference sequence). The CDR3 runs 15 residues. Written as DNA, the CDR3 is TGTGCCAGCAGTTTAAAAGGACTAGAATCCTACGAGCAGTACTTC. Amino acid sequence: CASSLKGLESYEQYF.

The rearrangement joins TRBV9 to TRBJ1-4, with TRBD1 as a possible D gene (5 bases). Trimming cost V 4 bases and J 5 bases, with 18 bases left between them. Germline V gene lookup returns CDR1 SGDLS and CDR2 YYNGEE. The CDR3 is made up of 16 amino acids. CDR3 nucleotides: TGTGCCAGCAGCCCACGAGGGAGGGGAGGAAATGAAAAACTGTTTTTT. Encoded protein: CASSPRGRGGNEKLFF.

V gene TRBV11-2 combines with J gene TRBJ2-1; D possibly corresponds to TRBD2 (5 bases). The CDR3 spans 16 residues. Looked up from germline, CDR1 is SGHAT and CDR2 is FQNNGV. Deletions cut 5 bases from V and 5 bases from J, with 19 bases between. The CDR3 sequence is CASSPNRPGGNNEQFF. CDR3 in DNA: TGTGCCAGCAGCCCCAACAGACCTGGAGGCAACAATGAGCAGTTCTTC.

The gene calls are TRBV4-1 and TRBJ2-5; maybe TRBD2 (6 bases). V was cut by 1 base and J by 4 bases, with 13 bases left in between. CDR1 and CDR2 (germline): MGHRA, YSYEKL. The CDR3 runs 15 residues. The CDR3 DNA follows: TGCGCCAGCAGCCAAGTCGGGACTCTGGGAGAGACCCAGTACTTC. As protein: CASSQVGTLGETQYF.

The CDR3, as DNA: TGTGCCAGCAGTTACGGGGGAGGGTTAGGAGTTACCCAGTACTTC. Translated: CASSYGGGLGVTQYF. This chain connects TRBV6-2 or TRBV6-3 to TRBJ2-5; 7 positions agree with TRBD2. The germline gives CDR1 MNHEY, CDR2 SVGEGT. The junction had 11 bases not matched to a gene; V was cut back by 2 bases and J by 8 bases. There are 15 residues in the CDR3.

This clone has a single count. CDR3 in amino acids: CASSLVGNSYEQYF. CDR3 nucleotide sequence: TGTGCCAGCAGCTTAGTGGGGAACTCCTACGAGCAGTACTTC. This rearrangement joins TRBV11-2 to TRBJ2-7; D is undetermined. The CDR3 covers 14 residues. Germline loops: CDR1 SGHAT, CDR2 FQNNGV. Deletions cut 1 base from V and 0 bases from J, with 7 bases between.

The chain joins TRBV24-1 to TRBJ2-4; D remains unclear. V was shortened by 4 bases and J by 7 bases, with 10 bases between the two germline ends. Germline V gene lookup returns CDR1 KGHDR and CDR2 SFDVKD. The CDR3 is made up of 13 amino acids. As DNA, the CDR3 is TGTGCCACCAGTGAATCGGGCCTGAACATTCAGTACTTC. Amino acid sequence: CATSESGLNIQYF.

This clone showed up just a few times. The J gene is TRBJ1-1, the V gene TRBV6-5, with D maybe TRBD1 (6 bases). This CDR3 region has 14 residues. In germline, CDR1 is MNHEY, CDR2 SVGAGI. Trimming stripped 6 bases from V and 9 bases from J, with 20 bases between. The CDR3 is CASRGTGNLFQAFF. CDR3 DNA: TGTGCCAGCAGGGGCACAGGGAATCTCTTTCAAGCTTTCTTT.

The DNA for the CDR3 is TGTGCCAGCAGCCCTAATCTAGCGGGGAACACAGATACGCAGTATTTT. Its protein product is CASSPNLAGNTDTQYF. The V gene is TRBV5-4, the J gene TRBJ2-3, with TRBD2 matching over 9 bases. Germline trimming cut 4 bases from V and 2 bases from J; bases unmatched to any gene: 8. Germline assignment: CDR1 SGHNT and CDR2 YYREEE (reference sequence). This CDR3 spans 16 amino acids.

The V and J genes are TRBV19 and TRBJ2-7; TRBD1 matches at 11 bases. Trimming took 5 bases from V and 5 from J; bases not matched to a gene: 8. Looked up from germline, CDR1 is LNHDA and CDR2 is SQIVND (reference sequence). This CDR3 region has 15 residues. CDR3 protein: CASSPRGQGEDEQYF. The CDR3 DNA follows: TGTGCCAGTAGTCCTCGGGGACAGGGGGAGGACGAGCAGTACTTC.

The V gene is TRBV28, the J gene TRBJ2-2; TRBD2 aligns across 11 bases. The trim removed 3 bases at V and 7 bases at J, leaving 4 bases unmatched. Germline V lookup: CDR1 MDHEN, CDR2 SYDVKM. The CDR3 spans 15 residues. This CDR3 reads CASSLRGLADGELFF. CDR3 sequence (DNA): TGTGCCAGCAGTTTGCGGGGACTAGCGGACGGGGAGCTGTTTTTT.

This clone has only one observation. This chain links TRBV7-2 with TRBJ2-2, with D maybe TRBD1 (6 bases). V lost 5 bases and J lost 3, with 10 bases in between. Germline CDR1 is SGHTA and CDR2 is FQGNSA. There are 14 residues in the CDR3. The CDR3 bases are TGTGCCAGCAGCCCTGACAGGCACACCGGGGAGCTGTTTTTT. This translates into CASSPDRHTGELFF.

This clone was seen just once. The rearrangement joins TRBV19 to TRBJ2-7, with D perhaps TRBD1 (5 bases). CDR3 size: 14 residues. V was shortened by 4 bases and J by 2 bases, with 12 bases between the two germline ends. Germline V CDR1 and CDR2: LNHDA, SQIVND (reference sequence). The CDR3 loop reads CASSNRFSAYEQYF. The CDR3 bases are TGTGCCAGTAGTAACAGGTTCAGCGCCTACGAGCAGTACTTC.